This is a list of T cell receptor beta chains from one sample in a study of shared clonotypes between healthy human individuals. The repertoire was sequenced with immunoSEQ multiplex PCR; TCRdb's copy has only in-frame clones and lacks some. The sample holds roughly 1,600,000 clones, approximately 98.5% seen once. The source material was naive CD4+ T cells sorted from blood. The receptor set was obtained from a man aged 25-40 years in good health. Each CDR3 is given with its conserved first and last residue. A D gene is named only where the DNA matches it firmly. Clone size is given for some rows only: seen once, a few or many times, or a class if the clone is expanded.

. | TRBJ2-7 | once | TRBV10-3 | CAISGKGEGYEQYF | TGTGCCATCAGTGGGAAGGGGGAGGGCTACGAGCAGTACTTC
. | TRBJ1-2 | . | TRBV15 | CATGIKLGYGYTF | TGTGCCACAGGGATCAAATTGGGCTATGGCTACACCTTC
. | TRBJ1-5 | . | TRBV18 | CASSPMRGLGNQPQHF | TGTGCCAGCTCACCAATGAGGGGTCTCGGCAATCAGCCCCAGCATTTT
. | TRBJ2-7 | . | TRBV27 | CASSLAHLYEQYF | TGTGCCAGCAGTTTAGCCCACCTCTACGAGCAGTACTTC
. | TRBJ2-5 | once | TRBV9 | CASSVSSGTRTIQETQYF | TGTGCCAGCAGCGTTTCCTCGGGGACCAGAACAATCCAAGAGACCCAGTACTTC
. | TRBJ2-7 | . | TRBV7-9 | CASSLKYRDADYEQYF | TGTGCCAGCAGCTTAAAATACCGGGACGCAGACTACGAGCAGTACTTC
. | TRBJ1-5 | once | TRBV11-2 | CASSLMVRDQPQHF | TGTGCCAGCAGCCTTATGGTAAGGGATCAGCCCCAGCATTTT
. | TRBJ2-7 | once | TRBV28 | CASTRYYEQYF | TGTGCCAGCACCAGATACTACGAGCAGTACTTC
TRBD2 | TRBJ2-5 | . | TRBV19 | CASSAPGLAEETQYF | TGTGCCAGTAGTGCCCCGGGACTAGCGGAAGAGACCCAGTACTTC
. | TRBJ1-4 | . | TRBV6-5 | CASSYSITTNEKLFF | TGTGCCAGCAGTTACTCGATTACTACTAATGAAAAACTGTTTTTT